These 9 T cell receptor beta chains were sequenced from one sample in a study of cytomegalovirus exposure and HLA in healthy donors. PCR amplification relied on 60 Vbeta primers (plus 13 Jbeta primers). The assay was immunoSEQ multiplex PCR, and TCRdb's table has in-frame clones only and misses some. The table records about 150,000 clones, around two thirds of them present only once. Sequenced material: PBMCs. Receptor source: a man aged 25 to 40 in good health and CMV-seropositive.

This clone was seen a few times. The genes are TRBV19 and TRBJ2-7, with 7 bases matching TRBD2. The CDR3 is made up of 15 amino acids. Germline-derived CDR1 and CDR2 are LNHDA and SQIVND (reference sequence). The junction had 5 bases not matched to a gene; V was cut back by 3 bases and J by 0 bases. This CDR3 reads CASSIGTTLSYEQYF. CDR3 bases: TGTGCCAGTAGTATTGGGACTACCCTCTCCTACGAGCAGTACTTC.

The chain has TRBV19 and TRBJ2-7; TRBD2 might be the D (6 bases). Looked up from germline, CDR1 is LNHDA and CDR2 is SQIVND (reference sequence). Trimming stripped 6 bases from V and 0 bases from J, with 15 bases between. The CDR3 is 15 amino acids. The CDR3 sequence is CASSQLARSSYEQYF. The DNA for the CDR3 is TGTGCCAGTAGCCAGCTAGCGAGGAGCTCCTACGAGCAGTACTTC.

J is TRBJ2-3 and V is TRBV9; 7 bases map to TRBD2. The V segment lost 5 bases and the J segment 0 bases; nucleotides outside the gene matches: 6. This CDR3 region has 15 residues. The germline CDR1 and CDR2 sequences are SGDLS and YYNGEE. CDR3 residues: CASSTSGISTDTQYF. The CDR3 DNA is TGTGCCAGCAGTACAAGCGGGATAAGCACAGATACGCAGTATTTT.

This clone has more than one count but fewer than ten. V is TRBV28 and J is TRBJ2-5; D uncertain. With 5 bases removed from V and 5 bases from J, the gap between germline ends came to 18 bases. Germline loops: CDR1 MDHEN, CDR2 SYDVKM. The CDR3 spans 15 residues. The CDR3 loop reads CASSPDLTGRETQYF. CDR3 in DNA: TGTGCCAGCAGTCCCGACCTGACTGGCCGGGAGACCCAGTACTTC.

The rearrangement links TRBV28 to TRBJ1-1, with D perhaps TRBD1 (5 bases). The germline V and J ends were trimmed by 6 bases and 11 bases, with 16 bases remaining between them. Germline assignment: CDR1 MDHEN and CDR2 SYDVKM. This CDR3 comprises 12 residues. CDR3 bases: TGTGCCAGCAGCAGACAGCCAGCTACGGCTTTCTTT. It encodes CASSRQPATAFF.

V usage is TRBV2 and J usage is TRBJ2-1, with 9 bases lining up with TRBD2. This CDR3 spans 13 amino acids. Germline V gene lookup returns CDR1 SNHLY and CDR2 FYNNEI. The V gene end was trimmed by 4 bases and the J gene end by 9 bases; junction bases not matched to a gene: 4. The CDR3 coding sequence is TGTGCCAGCAGTGTAGAAGCGGGAGGTGAGCAGTTCTTC. Its translation is CASSVEAGGEQFF.

For the CDR3, the DNA is TGTGCCACCAGAGACAGATCCTCCTACGAGCAGTACTTC. The encoded protein is CATRDRSSYEQYF. The chain recombines TRBV19 with TRBJ2-7; D is possibly TRBD1 (5 bases). This CDR3 is 13 amino acids long. Trimming pared 10 bases from V and 0 bases from J, leaving 13 bases between. Germline loops: CDR1 LNHDA, CDR2 SQIVND (reference sequence).

V gene TRBV6-5 combines with J gene TRBJ1-5; D gene unclear. The CDR3 is 14 amino acids. With 6 bases removed from V and 8 bases from J, the gap between germline ends came to 17 bases. Per the germline V gene, CDR1 is MNHEY and CDR2 is SVGAGI. CDR3 in DNA: TGTGCCAGCAGCCCGGTGGCGGGGATCGAGCCCCAGCATTTT. Amino acids: CASSPVAGIEPQHF.

The chain employs TRBV7-2 and TRBJ2-1; D is perhaps TRBD1 (7 bases). The CDR3 has 15 residues. Per germline, CDR1 SGHTA and CDR2 FQGNSA. V was clipped by 7 bases and J by 2 bases, with 15 bases between them. The CDR3 DNA follows: TGTGCCAGCACCCACCCAGGGGGGCCCTACAATGAGCAGTTCTTC. Translation: CASTHPGGPYNEQFF.